One T cell receptor beta chain is described in this entry. Clones were read by immunoSEQ multiplex PCR, and TCRdb kept only the in-frame ones, dropping some. The sample includes some 2,500,000 clones, approximately 90% seen only once; the top ten take 0.37%. The entry originates in a study of shared clonotypes between healthy human individuals. In germline, CDR1 is SGHNT, CDR2 YYREEE (reference sequence). V shed 0 bases and J shed 3 bases, with 13 bases lying between them. The length of the CDR3 is 15 residues. This sequence originates from a man aged 18 to 30 in good health. Some clones in this sample may be carry-over from other donors' samples. V is TRBV5-4 and J is TRBJ2-7; possible D gene TRBD2, 6 bases. The sample taken for sequencing was naive CD4+ T cells from PBMCs. Specified subset: CD45RA+ positively selected. The CDR3 region has the DNA TGTGCCAGCAGCTTGGACTTGGGGCGGGACTACGAGCAGTACTTC. Encoded protein: CASSLDLGRDYEQYF.